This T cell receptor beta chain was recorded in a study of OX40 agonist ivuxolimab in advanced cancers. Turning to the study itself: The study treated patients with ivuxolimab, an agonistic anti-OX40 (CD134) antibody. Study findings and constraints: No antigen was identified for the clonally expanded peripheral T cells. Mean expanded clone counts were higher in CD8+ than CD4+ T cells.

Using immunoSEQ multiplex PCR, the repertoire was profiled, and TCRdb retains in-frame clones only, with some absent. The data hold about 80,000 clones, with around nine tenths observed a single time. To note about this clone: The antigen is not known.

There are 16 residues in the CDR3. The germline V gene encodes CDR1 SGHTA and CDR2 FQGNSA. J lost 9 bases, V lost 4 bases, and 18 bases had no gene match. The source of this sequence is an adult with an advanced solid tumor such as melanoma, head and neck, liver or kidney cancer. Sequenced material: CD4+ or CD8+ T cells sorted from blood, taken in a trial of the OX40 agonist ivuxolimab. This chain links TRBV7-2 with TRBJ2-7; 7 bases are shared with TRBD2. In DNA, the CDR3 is TGTGCCAGCAGCTACACCAGCTCAGGCGGGACTACGGGGCAGTACTTC. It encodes CASSYTSSGGTTGQYF. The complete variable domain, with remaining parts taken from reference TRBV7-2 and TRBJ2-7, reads GAGVSQSPSNKVTEKGKDVELRCDPISGHTALYWYRQSLGQGLEFLIYFQGNSAPDKSGLPSDRFSAERTGGSVSTLTIQRTQQEDSAVYLCASSYTSSGGTTGQYFGPGTRLTVT.